This T cell receptor beta chain was observed in a study of shared clonotypes between healthy human individuals. The method was immunoSEQ multiplex PCR; TCRdb's version includes in-frame clones alone and lacks a portion of them. This table has 2 million to 2.5 million clones, about 90% appearing once. This TCR derives from a man aged 18 to 29 in good health. Some clones in this sample may be carry-over from other donors' samples. Sequencing was performed on naive CD4+ T cells from PBMCs. Subset indicated: CD45RA+ positively selected.

CDR3 DNA sequence: TGCGCCAGCAGCAAGTCCCCAGAGACCCAGTACTTC. This encodes CASSKSPETQYF. V usage is TRBV4-1 and J usage is TRBJ2-5; D is unclear. Germline V gives CDR1 MGHRA, CDR2 YSYEKL. CDR3 length equals 12 residues. The V end was cut by 5 bases, the J end by 4 bases, with 8 bases between.